One and the same sample provided the 16 T cell receptor beta chains below, sequenced in a study of shared T cell receptors in the human thymus. Only in-frame clones appear in the TCRdb table, and some are missing; sequencing was by immunoSEQ multiplex PCR. Here the sample spans roughly 500,000 clones, 75% to 80% being singletons. Another study also made use of these data, one on human thymus T cells.

Sequenced sample: thymocytes. The receptors stem from a boy in the first two years of life with a congenital heart defect.

In this sample, this clone turned up once. V and J are TRBV15 and TRBJ1-2; 7 nucleotides agree with TRBD1. CDR1 and CDR2 (germline): LNHNV, YYDKDF (reference sequence). V lost 1 base to trimming and J lost 9 bases; unmatched junction nucleotides: 8. The CDR3 length is 14 residues. This CDR3 reads CATSRVGGPHSYTF. CDR3 coding DNA: TGTGCCACCAGCAGAGTAGGGGGCCCTCATAGCTACACCTTC.

The rearrangement uses TRBV30 and TRBJ2-6; 8 bases line up with TRBD1. The CDR3 totals 13 residues. The germline V gene encodes CDR1 GTSNPN and CDR2 SVGIG (reference sequence). This chain's CDR3 is CGGQVPGANVLTF. The CDR3 DNA follows: TGTGGGGGACAGGTCCCTGGGGCCAACGTCCTGACTTTC.

CDR3 nucleotides: TGTGCCAGCACCCCCTTCCAGCGGGAGGTGGGCGAGCAGTACTTC. Protein product: CASTPFQREVGEQYF. V and J are TRBV28 and TRBJ2-7, with 9 positions matching TRBD2. This CDR3 region has 15 residues. The V segment lost 7 bases and the J segment 6 bases; nucleotides outside the gene matches: 13. CDR1 MDHEN and CDR2 SYDVKM come from the germline V gene.

J is TRBJ2-1 and V is TRBV7-9; 7 bases are a match to TRBD2. V lost 1 base and J lost 0; bases outside the gene matches: 3. The CDR3 length is 16 residues. Germline loops: CDR1 SEHNR, CDR2 FQNEAQ (reference sequence). The chain's CDR3 is CASSLVLAVSYNEQFF. As DNA, the CDR3 is TGTGCCAGCAGCTTAGTGCTAGCGGTCTCCTACAATGAGCAGTTCTTC.

The chain links TRBV7-3 to TRBJ1-2; D gene unclear. V lost 3 bases, J lost 6 bases, and 11 bases lay in between. CDR3 length equals 13 residues. CDR1 SGHTA and CDR2 FQGTGA come from the germline V gene. CDR3 nucleotide sequence: TGTGCCAGCAGCTTGGGCCCGCATGATGGCTACACCTTC. As protein: CASSLGPHDGYTF. Complete variable domain (other parts from reference TRBV7-3 and TRBJ1-2): GAGVSQTPSNKVTEKGKYVELRCDPISGHTALYWYRQSLGQGPEFLIYFQGTGAADDSGLPNDRFFAVRPEGSVSTLKIQRTERGDSAVYLCASSLGPHDGYTFGSGTRLTVV.

There are a few counts of this clone. The gene calls are TRBV28 and TRBJ2-1; 9 nucleotides match TRBD2. After removal of 2 bases from V and 7 bases from J, the junction contained 3 bases not matched to a gene. The length of the CDR3 is 14 residues. The germline CDR1 and CDR2 sequences are MDHEN and SYDVKM. In DNA form, the CDR3 reads TGTGCCAGCAGTTTAGAACTAGCGGGTAATGAGCAGTTCTTC. This gives the protein CASSLELAGNEQFF.

V usage is TRBV7-2 and J usage is TRBJ1-1; D is unclear. Trimming removed 11 bases at V and 8 bases at J, with 15 bases between. CDR1 is SGHTA and CDR2 is FQGNSA in the germline V gene. The CDR3 runs to 11 residues. CDR3 sequence (DNA): TGTGCCCTCGGGGAGTCTAGAGAAGCTTTCTTT. Its protein product is CALGESREAFF.

The V gene is TRBV27, the J gene TRBJ1-1; tentative D call: TRBD1 (5 bases). V lost 1 base and J lost 1, with 16 bases in between. This CDR3 has 17 amino acids. CDR1 and CDR2 (germline): MNHEY, SMNVEV (reference sequence). The chain's CDR3 is CASSLCGGGQANTEAFF. In DNA, the CDR3 is TGTGCCAGCAGTTTATGCGGGGGTGGGCAGGCGAACACTGAAGCTTTCTTT.

This clone was found a few times. The chain joins TRBV19 to TRBJ1-1, with TRBD1 identical over 8 bases. Germline CDR1 LNHDA, CDR2 SQIVND (reference sequence). The CDR3 length is 13 residues. Unmatched junction bases numbered 6, after V lost 6 bases and J lost 6 bases. The CDR3 bases are TGTGCCAGTAGCGTGGACAGGGCTGCTGAAGCTTTCTTT. Amino acids: CASSVDRAAEAFF.

This rearrangement joins TRBV14 to TRBJ2-1; D is undetermined. CDR3 length: 15 amino acids. Germline lookup yields CDR1 SGHDN and CDR2 FVKESK. The ends were cut back, 0 bases at V and 10 bases at J, with 16 bases in the middle. The CDR3 DNA follows: TGTGCCAGCAGCCAAGATCTCCCAGATCGATCCGAGCAGTTCTTC. Its protein is CASSQDLPDRSEQFF. The variable domain in full, completed from reference TRBV14 and TRBJ2-1, reads EAGVTQFPSHSVIEKGQTVTLRCDPISGHDNLYWYRRVMGKEIKFLLHFVKESKQDESGMPNNRFLAERTGGTYSTLKVQPAELEDSGVYFCASSQDLPDRSEQFFGPGTRLTVL.

The J gene is TRBJ1-5, the V gene TRBV27; the D is unclear. Germline loops: CDR1 MNHEY, CDR2 SMNVEV (reference sequence). Trimming removed 2 bases from V and 3 bases from J, with 20 bases in between. This CDR3 contains 18 residues. CDR3 DNA sequence: TGTGCCAGCAGTTTACTTAGCGGTGCCAACATCTCCAATCAGCCCCAGCATTTT. This sequence encodes CASSLLSGANISNQPQHF.

The V gene is TRBV29-1, the J gene TRBJ2-4, with 9 bases lining up with TRBD1. The CDR3 is 14 amino acids. V gave up 4 bases and J gave up 10 bases; unmatched junction bases: 11. Germline V gene sequence: CDR1 SQVTM, CDR2 ANQGSEA. The CDR3 bases are TGCAGCGTTGGGGACAGGGATCTCGGTCCGATTCAGTACTTC. It translates to CSVGDRDLGPIQYF.

V usage is TRBV9 and J usage is TRBJ2-5; 11 positions match TRBD2. The CDR3 loop spans 18 amino acids. The V gene end was trimmed by 5 bases and the J gene end by 4 bases; junction bases not matched to a gene: 16. CDR1 SGDLS and CDR2 YYNGEE come from the germline V gene. CDR3 residues: CASSLDSGRAIVPETQYF. The CDR3 DNA reads TGTGCCAGCAGTCTGGATAGCGGGAGGGCGATCGTCCCAGAGACCCAGTACTTC. The full variable domain, its missing parts supplied by reference TRBV9 and TRBJ2-5, is DSGVTQTPKHLITATGQRVTLRCSPRSGDLSVYWYQQSLDQGLQFLIQYYNGEERAKGNILERFSAQQFPDLHSELNLSSLELGDSALYFCASSLDSGRAIVPETQYFGPGTRLLVL.

This clone was counted a few times. This chain joins TRBV14 and TRBJ1-1, with 9 positions matching TRBD1. The ends lost 1 base at V and 1 base at J; junction bases unmatched: 13. Germline V gene lookup returns CDR1 SGHDN and CDR2 FVKESK. This CDR3 is built from 19 residues. The CDR3 here is CASSQALIPGQGPNTEAFF. Here the CDR3 DNA reads TGTGCCAGCAGCCAAGCCCTCATCCCGGGACAGGGCCCGAACACTGAAGCTTTCTTT.

This clone was seen a single time. The chain recombines TRBV9 with TRBJ2-6, with 10 bases matching TRBD1. Germline assignment: CDR1 SGDLS and CDR2 YYNGEE. The CDR3 runs to 18 residues. V shed 4 bases, J shed 4 bases, and the junction held 11 bases outside the gene matches. In nucleotides, the CDR3 is TGTGCCAGCAGCAACTCCGGGGGACAGGGGTCGGGGGCCAACGTCCTGACTTTC. This codes for CASSNSGGQGSGANVLTF.

This chain connects TRBV2 to TRBJ2-7, with TRBD2 identical over 10 bases. Germline lookup yields CDR1 SNHLY and CDR2 FYNNEI. This CDR3 is 13 amino acids long. The V gene end was trimmed by 8 bases and the J gene end by 3 bases; junction bases not matched to a gene: 4. The DNA for the CDR3 is TGTGCCAGCTCGGGACTAGCGAACTACGAGCAGTACTTC. This translates into CASSGLANYEQYF.